The 20 T cell receptor beta chains below come from one sample, sequenced in a study of stem cell transplantation in POMP-related autoinflammatory disease. Assay: immunoSEQ multiplex PCR; the TCRdb copy retains only in-frame clones and omits some. The sample includes approximately 65,000 clones, about nine tenths seen only once; the top ten take 0.5% to 0.75%. This sample comprised CD4+ T cells from PBMCs, obtained after stem cell transplantation. These receptors all stem from a human patient with POMP-related autoinflammation and immune dysregulation (PRAID). A share of the T cells may be of graft donor origin.

The rearrangement joins TRBV7-9 to TRBJ2-7; 8 bases map to TRBD2. There are 13 residues in the CDR3. CDR1 and CDR2 from the germline V gene are SEHNR and FQNEAQ (reference sequence). J gave up 6 bases and V 5 bases, and 6 bases lay outside the gene matches. The CDR3 reads CASSISGGREQYV. CDR3 nucleotides: TGTGCCAGCAGCATATCGGGGGGGCGCGAGCAGTACGTC.

The gene calls are TRBV6-5 and TRBJ2-7; 8 nucleotides line up with TRBD1. This CDR3 spans 13 amino acids. The V and J ends lost 6 bases and 6 bases, in that order; junction bases with no gene match: 7. CDR1 and CDR2 (germline): MNHEY, SVGAGI. The CDR3 region has the DNA TGTGCCAGCAGGGTCGGACAGGGTAGCGAGCAGTACTTC. Its protein product is CASRVGQGSEQYF.

Here the CDR3 reads CASSYNRVSSIQYF. As DNA, the CDR3 is TGTGCCAGCAGTTACAATAGGGTTAGTTCCATTCAGTACTTC. V usage is TRBV6-2 or TRBV6-3 and J usage is TRBJ2-4; D ambiguous. There are 14 residues in the CDR3. The V and J ends lost 2 bases and 9 bases respectively, with 14 bases between them. CDR1 is MNHEY, CDR2 SVGEGT, per germline.

This sequence joins TRBV7-2 and TRBJ1-1; no definite D call. Germline assignment: CDR1 SGHTA and CDR2 FQGNSA. The CDR3 contains 16 residues. V lost 0 bases and J lost 1, with 12 bases in between. The CDR3 sequence: CASSLARAGANTEAFF. Written as DNA, the CDR3 is TGTGCCAGCAGCTTAGCGCGGGCAGGAGCGAACACTGAAGCTTTCTTT.

This chain connects TRBV29-1 to TRBJ2-3, with D perhaps matching TRBD1 (5 bases). The V gene's germline CDR1 is SQVTM and CDR2 ANQGSEA. The CDR3 has 14 amino acids. V lost 3 bases to trimming and J lost 3 bases, with 13 bases between them. The CDR3 nucleotides read TGCAGCGTTGATGGGGCGCAAGGAACAGATACGCAGTATTTT. Translating gives CSVDGAQGTDTQYF.

This chain links TRBV28 with TRBJ1-5; 7 nucleotides match TRBD1. Germline lookup yields CDR1 MDHEN and CDR2 SYDVKM. V was clipped by 6 bases and J by 0 bases; unmatched bases: 5. CDR3 length equals 15 residues. The CDR3 spells CASREQGYSNQPQHF. The CDR3 bases are TGTGCCAGCAGGGAACAGGGGTATAGCAATCAGCCCCAGCATTTT.

CDR3: CASSKSRLAGFYEQYF. The DNA for the CDR3 is TGTGCCAGCAGCAAGTCGAGGCTAGCGGGCTTCTACGAGCAGTACTTC. The chain uses TRBV11-2 and TRBJ2-7, with TRBD2 identical over 8 bases. The CDR3 sequence is 16 residues long. Germline V gene lookup returns CDR1 SGHAT and CDR2 FQNNGV. Unmatched junction bases numbered 12, after V lost 5 bases and J lost 3 bases.

V gene TRBV18 combines with J gene TRBJ2-2; 11 bases map to TRBD2. The ends lost 4 bases at V and 0 bases at J; junction bases unmatched: 4. The CDR3 is 17 amino acids. CDR1 is KGHSH, CDR2 LQKENI, per germline. CDR3 DNA sequence: TGTGCCAGCTCACTTAGCGGGAGGGTCGCGAACACCGGGGAGCTGTTTTTT. Encoded protein: CASSLSGRVANTGELFF.

The chain uses TRBV24-1 and TRBJ2-3; the match to TRBD1 covers 7 bases. The germline gives CDR1 KGHDR, CDR2 SFDVKD. The CDR3 is 16 residues long. V trimming: 4 bases; J trimming: 6 bases; junction bases outside the gene matches: 12. The CDR3 DNA reads as TGTGCCACCAGTGACCGAGACAGGGATTCGGGGGATACGCAGTATTTT. Translated, it gives CATSDRDRDSGDTQYF.

This clone was detected only once. The chain uses TRBV28 and TRBJ2-5; D is possibly TRBD2 (6 bases). Between the trimmed V and J ends, which lost 3 bases and 1 base, there was a span of 9 bases. The CDR3 spans 14 residues. CDR1 and CDR2 (germline): MDHEN, SYDVKM. The CDR3 spells CASSFVGGQETQYF. For the CDR3, the DNA is TGTGCCAGCAGTTTTGTCGGGGGCCAAGAGACCCAGTACTTC.

This chain joins TRBV5-1 and TRBJ2-7; a possible D gene is TRBD1 (5 bases). Germline V gives CDR1 SGHRS, CDR2 YFSETQ. Trimming shortened V by 0 bases and J by 0 bases, and 7 bases separated the two germline ends. This CDR3 has 14 amino acids. This CDR3 reads CASSLGQPSYEQYF. The CDR3 DNA is TGCGCCAGCAGCTTGGGACAGCCCTCCTACGAGCAGTACTTC.

The rearrangement uses TRBV6-5 and TRBJ2-1; no firm D call. The V gene lost 6 bases and the J gene lost 6 bases, with 9 bases spanning the gap. The CDR3 covers 12 residues. Looked up from germline, CDR1 is MNHEY and CDR2 is SVGAGI. The chain's CDR3 is CASSPRINEQFF. The CDR3 region has the DNA TGTGCCAGCAGCCCGCGTATCAATGAGCAGTTCTTC.

The CDR3 protein is CASSEEGGRATDTQYF. In DNA form, the CDR3 reads TGTGCCAGCTCAGAAGAAGGCGGGAGAGCCACAGATACGCAGTATTTT. The V call is TRBV3-1 (or the pseudogene TRBV3-2), the J call TRBJ2-3; 7 positions match TRBD2. J lost 2 bases, V lost 8 bases, and 13 bases had no gene match. Germline assignment: CDR1 LGHDT and CDR2 YNNKEL (reference sequence). This CDR3 is 16 amino acids long.

The V call is TRBV2, the J call TRBJ2-7; TRBD1 matches at 9 bases. Germline trimming cut 5 bases from V and 4 bases from J; bases unmatched to any gene: 12. Germline loops: CDR1 SNHLY, CDR2 FYNNEI. CDR3 length: 16 amino acids. DNA of the CDR3: TGTGCCAGCAGTATCCACAGGGGGCAGGCTCGGTACGAGCAGTACTTC. Its protein is CASSIHRGQARYEQYF.

The table lists this clone with a few counts. The chain combines TRBV6-1 with TRBJ2-2; tentatively, D is TRBD2 (6 bases). This CDR3 region has 15 residues. Germline V gene data show CDR1 as MNHNS and CDR2 as SASEGT. The ends were cut back, 0 bases at V and 3 bases at J, with 8 bases in the middle. The CDR3 DNA sequence: TGTGCCAGCAGTGAAGCGGCGGGATACACCGGGGAGCTGTTTTTT. It translates to CASSEAAGYTGELFF.

This chain uses TRBV6-6 with TRBJ2-1; 10 bases fit TRBD2. Unmatched junction bases numbered 14, after V lost 5 bases and J lost 4 bases. Germline lookup yields CDR1 MNHNY and CDR2 SVGAGI (reference sequence). This CDR3 comprises 18 residues. CDR3 loop: CASSRTSGTHQIYNEQFF. The DNA for the CDR3 is TGTGCCAGCAGTCGGACTAGCGGAACCCACCAAATTTACAATGAGCAGTTCTTC.

This rearrangement joins TRBV5-4 to TRBJ1-1, with 8 nucleotides matching TRBD1. The V segment lost 4 bases and the J segment 1 base; nucleotides outside the gene matches: 6. This CDR3 has 15 amino acids. In germline, CDR1 is SGHNT, CDR2 YYREEE (reference sequence). The chain's CDR3 is CASSRPGTGNTEAFF. CDR3 sequence (DNA): TGTGCCAGCAGCCGACCCGGGACAGGGAACACTGAAGCTTTCTTT.

The genes are TRBV30 and TRBJ2-1, with 8 bases fitting TRBD2. CDR3 size: 18 residues. Germline loops: CDR1 GTSNPN, CDR2 SVGIG (reference sequence). With V trimmed by 3 bases and J by 1 base, 14 bases remained unmatched. CDR3 in DNA: TGTGCCTGGAGGAGGGGTAGCGGGACCAAGGGGTCCTACAATGAGCAGTTCTTC. Translated, it gives CAWRRGSGTKGSYNEQFF.

V gene TRBV4-1 combines with J gene TRBJ1-3; D is uncertain. The CDR3 runs 13 residues. Germline CDR1 is MGHRA and CDR2 is YSYEKL. The V end lost 1 base, the J end lost 5 bases, and 6 bases lay between the germline ends. DNA of the CDR3: TGCGCCAGCAGCCAAGGACCTCGAAACACCATATATTTT. It codes for CASSQGPRNTIYF.

The CDR3 nucleotides are TGTGCCAGCAGCTCTTTTGGCAGGGAGGATACGCAGTATTTT. The encoded protein is CASSSFGREDTQYF. J is TRBJ2-3 and V is TRBV7-3, with D possibly being TRBD1 or TRBD2 (5 bases each). The germline CDR1 and CDR2 sequences are SGHTA and FQGTGA. Trimming pared 4 bases from V and 6 bases from J, leaving 14 bases between. There are 14 residues in the CDR3.